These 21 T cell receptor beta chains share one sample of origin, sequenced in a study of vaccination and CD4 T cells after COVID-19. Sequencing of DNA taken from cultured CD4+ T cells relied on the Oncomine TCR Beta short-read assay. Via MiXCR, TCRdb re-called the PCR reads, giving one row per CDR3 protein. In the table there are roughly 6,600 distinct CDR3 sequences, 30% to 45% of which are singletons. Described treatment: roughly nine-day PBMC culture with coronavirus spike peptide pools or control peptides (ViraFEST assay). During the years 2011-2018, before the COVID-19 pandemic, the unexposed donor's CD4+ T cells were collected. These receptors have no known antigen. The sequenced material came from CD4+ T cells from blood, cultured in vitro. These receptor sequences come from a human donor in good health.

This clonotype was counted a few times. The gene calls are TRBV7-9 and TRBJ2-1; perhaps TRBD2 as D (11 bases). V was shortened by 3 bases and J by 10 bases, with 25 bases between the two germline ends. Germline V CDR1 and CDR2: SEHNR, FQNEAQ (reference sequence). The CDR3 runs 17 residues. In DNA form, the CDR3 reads TGTGCCAGCAGCTTTGGGACAGGGGTACTAGCGGGGGCCGAGCAGTTCTTC. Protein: CASSFGTGVLAGAEQFF.

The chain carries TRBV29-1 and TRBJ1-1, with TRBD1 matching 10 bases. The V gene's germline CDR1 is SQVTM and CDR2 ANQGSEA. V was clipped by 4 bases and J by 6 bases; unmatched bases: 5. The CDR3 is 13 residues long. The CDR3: CSVVGTGDAEAFF. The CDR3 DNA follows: TGCAGCGTTGTTGGGACAGGGGACGCTGAAGCTTTCTTT.

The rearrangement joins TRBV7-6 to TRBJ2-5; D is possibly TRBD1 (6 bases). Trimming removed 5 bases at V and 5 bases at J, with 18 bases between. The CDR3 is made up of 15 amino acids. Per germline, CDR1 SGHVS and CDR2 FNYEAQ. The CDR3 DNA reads TGTGCCAGCAGCCAATCCGGGACAAATCTTGAGACCCAGTACTTC. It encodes CASSQSGTNLETQYF.

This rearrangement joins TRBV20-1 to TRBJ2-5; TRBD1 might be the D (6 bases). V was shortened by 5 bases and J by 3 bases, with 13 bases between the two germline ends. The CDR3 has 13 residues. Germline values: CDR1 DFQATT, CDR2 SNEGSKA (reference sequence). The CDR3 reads CSAPPDSKETQYF. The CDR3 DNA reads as TGCAGTGCTCCTCCGGACAGTAAAGAGACCCAGTACTTC.

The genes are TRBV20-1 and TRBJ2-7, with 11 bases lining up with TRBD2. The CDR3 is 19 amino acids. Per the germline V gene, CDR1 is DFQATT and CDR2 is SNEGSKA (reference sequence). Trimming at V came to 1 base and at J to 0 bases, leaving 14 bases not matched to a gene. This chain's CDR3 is CSARASGGLRISSSYEQYF. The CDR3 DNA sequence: TGCAGTGCTAGAGCTAGCGGGGGGCTTCGAATCTCAAGCTCCTACGAGCAGTACTTC.

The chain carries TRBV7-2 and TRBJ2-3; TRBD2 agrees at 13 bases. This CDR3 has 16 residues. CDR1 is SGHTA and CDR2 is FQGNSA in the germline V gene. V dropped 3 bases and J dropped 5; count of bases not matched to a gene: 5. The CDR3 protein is CASSLKLAGGLDTQYF. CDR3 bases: TGTGCCAGCAGCTTGAAACTAGCGGGGGGGCTAGATACGCAGTATTTT.

The CDR3 nucleotides read TGCGCCAGCAGCCCCGGGGACAAGCCCCCTGAAGCTTTCTTT. Residues: CASSPGDKPPEAFF. The chain uses TRBV5-1 and TRBJ1-1, with D perhaps matching TRBD1 (6 bases). The germline CDR1 and CDR2 sequences are SGHRS and YFSETQ. This CDR3 region has 14 residues. V was cut by 4 bases and J by 6 bases, with 16 bases left in between.

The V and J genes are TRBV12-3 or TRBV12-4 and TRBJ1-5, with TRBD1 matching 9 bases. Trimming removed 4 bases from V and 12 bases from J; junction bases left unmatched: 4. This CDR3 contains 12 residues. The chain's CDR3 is CASSSMTGGQHF. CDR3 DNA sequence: TGTGCCAGCAGTTCGATGACAGGGGGCCAGCATTTT.

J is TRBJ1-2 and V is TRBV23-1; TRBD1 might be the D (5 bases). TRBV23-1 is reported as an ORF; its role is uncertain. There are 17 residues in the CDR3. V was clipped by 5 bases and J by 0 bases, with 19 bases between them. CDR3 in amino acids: CASSTPIERTTNYGYTF. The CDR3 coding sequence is TGCGCCAGCAGTACTCCAATCGAGCGGACAACTAACTATGGCTACACCTTC.

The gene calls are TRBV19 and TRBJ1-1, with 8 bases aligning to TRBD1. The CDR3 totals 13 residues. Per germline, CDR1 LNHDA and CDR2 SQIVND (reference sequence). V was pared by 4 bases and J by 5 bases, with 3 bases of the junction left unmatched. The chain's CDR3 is CASSSGQGTEAFF. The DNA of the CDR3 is TGTGCCAGTAGTAGTGGACAGGGTACTGAAGCTTTCTTT.

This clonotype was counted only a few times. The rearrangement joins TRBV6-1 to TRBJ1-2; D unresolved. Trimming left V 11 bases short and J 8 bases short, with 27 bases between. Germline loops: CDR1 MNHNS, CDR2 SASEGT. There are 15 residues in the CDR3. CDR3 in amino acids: CAARFNQDLGYGYTF. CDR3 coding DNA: TGTGCCGCCCGATTCAACCAGGACTTGGGGTACGGCTACACCTTC.

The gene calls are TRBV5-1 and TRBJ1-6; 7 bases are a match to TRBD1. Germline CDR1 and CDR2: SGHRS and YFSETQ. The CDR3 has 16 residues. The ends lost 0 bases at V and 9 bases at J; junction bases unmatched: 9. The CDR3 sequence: CASSLAGDRVSSPLHF. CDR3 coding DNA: TGCGCCAGCAGCTTGGCCGGAGACAGGGTTTCTTCACCCCTCCACTTT.

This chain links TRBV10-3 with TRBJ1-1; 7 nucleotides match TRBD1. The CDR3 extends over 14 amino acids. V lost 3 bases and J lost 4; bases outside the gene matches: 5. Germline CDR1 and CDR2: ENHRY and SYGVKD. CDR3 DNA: TGTGCCATCAGTGACGCACAGGGGACCACTGAAGCTTTCTTT. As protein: CAISDAQGTTEAFF.

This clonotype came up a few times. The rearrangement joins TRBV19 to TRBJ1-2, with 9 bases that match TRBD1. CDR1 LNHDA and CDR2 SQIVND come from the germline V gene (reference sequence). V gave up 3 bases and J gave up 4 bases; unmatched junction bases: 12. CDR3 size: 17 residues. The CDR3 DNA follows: TGTGCCAGTAGTATTCCGGGACAGGGAATCTTCTTCTATGGCTACACCTTC. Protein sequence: CASSIPGQGIFFYGYTF. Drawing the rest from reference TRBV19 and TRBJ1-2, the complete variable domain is DGGITQSPKYLFRKEGQNVTLSCEQNLNHDAMYWYRQDPGQGLRLIYYSQIVNDFQKGDIAEGYSVSREKKESFPLTVTSAQKNPTAFYLCASSIPGQGIFFYGYTFGSGTRLTVV.

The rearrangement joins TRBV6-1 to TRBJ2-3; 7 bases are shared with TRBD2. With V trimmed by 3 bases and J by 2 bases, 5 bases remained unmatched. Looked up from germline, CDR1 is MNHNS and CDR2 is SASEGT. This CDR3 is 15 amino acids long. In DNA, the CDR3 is TGTGCCAGCAGTGATGGGACTACATACACAGATACGCAGTATTTT. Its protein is CASSDGTTYTDTQYF.

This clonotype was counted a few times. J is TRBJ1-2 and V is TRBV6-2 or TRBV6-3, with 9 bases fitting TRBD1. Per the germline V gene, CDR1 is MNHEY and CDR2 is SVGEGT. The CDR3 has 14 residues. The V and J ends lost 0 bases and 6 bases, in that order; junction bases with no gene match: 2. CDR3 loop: CASSYSNRGHGYTF. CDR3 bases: TGTGCCAGCAGTTACTCGAACAGGGGGCATGGCTACACCTTC.

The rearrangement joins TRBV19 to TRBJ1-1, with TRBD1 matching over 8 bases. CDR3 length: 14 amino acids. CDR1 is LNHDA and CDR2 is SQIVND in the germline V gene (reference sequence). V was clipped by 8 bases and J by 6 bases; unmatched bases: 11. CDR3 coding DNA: TGTGCCAGTCGGAGGGGGCAGGGGGCCTCTGAAGCTTTCTTT. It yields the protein CASRRGQGASEAFF.

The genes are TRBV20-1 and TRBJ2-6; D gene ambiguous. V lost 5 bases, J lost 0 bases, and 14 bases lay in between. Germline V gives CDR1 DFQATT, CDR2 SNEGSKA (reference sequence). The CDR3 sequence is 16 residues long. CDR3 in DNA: TGCAGTGCTCGAAGATCGGGTGGCTCTGGGGCCAACGTCCTGACTTTC. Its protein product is CSARRSGGSGANVLTF.

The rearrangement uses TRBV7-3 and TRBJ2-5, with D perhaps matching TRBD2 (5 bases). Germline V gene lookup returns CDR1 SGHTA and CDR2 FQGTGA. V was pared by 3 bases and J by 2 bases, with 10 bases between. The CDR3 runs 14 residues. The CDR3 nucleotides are TGTGCCAGCAGCTTGACCGGGAATCAAGAGACCCAGTACTTC. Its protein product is CASSLTGNQETQYF.

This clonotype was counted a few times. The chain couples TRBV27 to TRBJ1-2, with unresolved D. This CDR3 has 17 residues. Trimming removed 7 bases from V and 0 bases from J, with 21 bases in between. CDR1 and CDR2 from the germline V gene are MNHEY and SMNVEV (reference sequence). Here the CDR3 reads CASTPSGFPATNYGYTF. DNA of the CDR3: TGTGCCAGCACTCCCTCCGGGTTTCCGGCGACTAACTATGGCTACACCTTC.

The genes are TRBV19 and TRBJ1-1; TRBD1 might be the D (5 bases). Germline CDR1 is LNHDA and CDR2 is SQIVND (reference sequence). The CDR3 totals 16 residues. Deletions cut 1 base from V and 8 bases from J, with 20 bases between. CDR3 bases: TGTGCCAGTAGTATAGTTAAAGGCGAAGGGGCGAAGGAAGCTTTCTTT. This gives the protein CASSIVKGEGAKEAFF.